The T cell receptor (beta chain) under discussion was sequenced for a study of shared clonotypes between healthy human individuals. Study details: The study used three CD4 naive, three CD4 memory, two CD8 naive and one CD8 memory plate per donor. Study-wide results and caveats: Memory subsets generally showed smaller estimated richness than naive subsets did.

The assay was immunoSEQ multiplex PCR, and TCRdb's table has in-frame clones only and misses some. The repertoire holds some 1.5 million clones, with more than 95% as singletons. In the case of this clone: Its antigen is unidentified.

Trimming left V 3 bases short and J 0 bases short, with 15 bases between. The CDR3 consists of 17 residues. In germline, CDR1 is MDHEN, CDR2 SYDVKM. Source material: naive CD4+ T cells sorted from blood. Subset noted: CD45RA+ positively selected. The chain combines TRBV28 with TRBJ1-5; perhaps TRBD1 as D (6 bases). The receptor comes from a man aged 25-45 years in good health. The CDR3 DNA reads TGTGCCAGCAGTTTCGGTCAGGGGCGGGTTAGCAATCAGCCCCAGCATTTT. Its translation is CASSFGQGRVSNQPQHF.